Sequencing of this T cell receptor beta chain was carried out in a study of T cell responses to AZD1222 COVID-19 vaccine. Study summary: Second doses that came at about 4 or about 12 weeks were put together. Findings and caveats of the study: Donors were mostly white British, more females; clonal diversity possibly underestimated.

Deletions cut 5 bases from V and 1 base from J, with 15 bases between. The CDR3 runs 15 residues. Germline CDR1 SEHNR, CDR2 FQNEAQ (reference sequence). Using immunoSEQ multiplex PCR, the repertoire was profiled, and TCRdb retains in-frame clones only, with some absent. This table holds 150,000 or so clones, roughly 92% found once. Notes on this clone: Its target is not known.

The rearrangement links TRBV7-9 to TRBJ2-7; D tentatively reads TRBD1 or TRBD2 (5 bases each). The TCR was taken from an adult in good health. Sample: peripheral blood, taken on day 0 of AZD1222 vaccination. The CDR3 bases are TGTGCCAGCAGCATACCCGGGACGCCTTCCTACGAGCAGTACTTC. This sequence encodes CASSIPGTPSYEQYF.